This T cell receptor beta chain was identified during a study of control samples from healthy donors and cancer patients. Trimming at V came to 6 bases and at J to 2 bases, leaving 10 bases not matched to a gene. Germline values: CDR1 MDHEN, CDR2 SYDVKM. The CDR3 totals 15 residues. Clones were sequenced by immunoSEQ multiplex PCR, and TCRdb holds only the in-frame ones, with some missing. The sample contains around 100,000 clones, approximately 90% of which appear only once. The sample comprised blood. The source is a woman aged 18-29 years in good health. This chain uses TRBV28 with TRBJ2-7, with 7 bases matching TRBD1. This CDR3 is CASRRPGTETYEQYF. The CDR3 DNA is TGTGCCAGCAGAAGACCCGGGACAGAGACCTACGAGCAGTACTTC.